The 22 T cell receptor beta chains reported below all come from one sample, sequenced in a study of T-cell reconstitution after alpha-beta-depleted transplantation in children. General study results and limits: Several hundred rapidly expanded clones from non-depleted graft cells reportedly supplied alpha-beta T cells about two months post-transplant.

The TCRbeta library was prepared with unique molecular identifiers. From the PCR reads, TCRdb called clonotypes with MiXCR, one entry per CDR3 protein. The sample has approximately 32,000 distinct CDR3 sequences, more than 6% seen once. Their specific antigens are unknown. Sequences were derived from peripheral blood, sampled 60 days after TCRalphabeta/CD19-depleted stem cell transplant. The receptor set was obtained from a child under two years old who had a stem cell transplant for acute myeloid leukemia, so the T cells may come from the graft donor.

In the case of this clonotype: At one end, the junction sequence differs from germline, possibly due to a read error. The rearrangement links TRBV5-4 to TRBJ2-5, with no clear D. The germline gives CDR1 SGHNT, CDR2 YYREEE (reference sequence). The CDR3 covers 14 residues. The CDR3 nucleotides are TGTGCCAGCAGCTTGAGGGCGGTTCAAGAGACCCAGTACTTT. Protein: CASSLRAVQETQYF.

This clonotype was seen ten or more times. The chain is built from TRBV7-9 and TRBJ2-7; D remains unclear. CDR3 length: 13 residues. Germline CDR1 is SEHNR and CDR2 is FQNEAQ (reference sequence). V was pared by 5 bases and J by 5 bases, with 13 bases between. The CDR3: CASSTSGSHEQYF. The CDR3 DNA reads TGTGCCAGCAGCACCAGTGGCAGCCACGAGCAGTACTTC.

Many counts were recorded for this clonotype. The chain carries TRBV7-3 and TRBJ2-2, with 8 bases that match TRBD2. The CDR3 has 16 amino acids. The germline V gene has CDR1 SGHTA and CDR2 FQGTGA. V lost 0 bases, J lost 6 bases, and 6 bases stayed unmatched. The CDR3 bases are TGTGCCAGCAGCTTAACGGGCAGCGGGAGCCCCGGGGAGCTGTTTTTT. Translation: CASSLTGSGSPGELFF. The full variable domain, with the rest looked up from reference TRBV7-3 and TRBJ2-2, is GAGVSQTPSNKVTEKGKYVELRCDPISGHTALYWYRQSLGQGPEFLIYFQGTGAADDSGLPNDRFFAVRPEGSVSTLKIQRTERGDSAVYLCASSLTGSGSPGELFFGEGSRLTVL.

This clonotype came up many times. The V call is TRBV7-6, the J call TRBJ2-7; possibly TRBD2 for D (5 bases). The length of the CDR3 is 13 residues. Germline loops: CDR1 SGHVS, CDR2 FNYEAQ. Deletions cut 6 bases from V and 0 bases from J, with 9 bases between. CDR3 region: CASSIGSSYEQYF. As DNA, the CDR3 is TGTGCCAGCAGTATAGGGAGCTCCTACGAGCAGTACTTC.

This sequence joins TRBV20-1 and TRBJ2-3, with TRBD1 as a possible D gene (5 bases). Germline CDR1 and CDR2: DFQATT and SNEGSKA (reference sequence). This CDR3 has 15 residues. V was clipped by 7 bases and J by 9 bases, with 26 bases between them. For the CDR3, the DNA is TGCAGTGGGGGCCAGCAAAAGGGCCTCAGAGGCACGCAGTATTTT. Translating it yields CSGGQQKGLRGTQYF.

In its sample, this clonotype was seen a few times. The junction and the germline gene differ at one end; a read error may be behind it. CDR3 sequence (DNA): TGCTGTGCTAGAGATAACCCAGGGGGGGCAGACTATGGCTACACCTTC. This sequence encodes CCARDNPGGADYGYTF. This chain connects TRBV20-1 to TRBJ1-2; the match to TRBD1 covers 7 bases. The CDR3 consists of 16 residues. The germline V gene has CDR1 DFQATT and CDR2 SNEGSKA (reference sequence).

The chain links TRBV11-2 to TRBJ2-7, with unresolved D. The germline V and J ends were trimmed by 2 bases and 3 bases, with 8 bases remaining between them. The CDR3 length is 13 residues. The germline CDR1 and CDR2 sequences are SGHAT and FQNNGV. The DNA of the CDR3 is TGTGCCAGCAGCTTATCCCCAGTCTACGAGCAGTACTTC. Its protein is CASSLSPVYEQYF.

This clonotype came up many times. The V call is TRBV7-8, the J call TRBJ1-1; maybe TRBD1 (5 bases). Germline V lookup: CDR1 SGHVS, CDR2 FQNEAQ. The CDR3 extends over 16 amino acids. V was trimmed by 3 bases and J by 4 bases, leaving 18 bases between them. CDR3 nucleotides: TGTGCCAGCAGCTTCACCAATTCAGGGAGAGGCACTGAAGCTTTCTTT. Amino acid sequence: CASSFTNSGRGTEAFF.

This clonotype was counted only a few times. This rearrangement joins TRBV9 to TRBJ1-1; the match to TRBD1 covers 8 bases. The CDR3 contains 15 residues. Germline lookup yields CDR1 SGDLS and CDR2 YYNGEE. After removal of 2 bases from V and 5 bases from J, the junction contained 8 bases not matched to a gene. The CDR3 loop reads CASSVTGGRRTEAFF. In DNA, the CDR3 is TGTGCCAGCAGCGTTACAGGGGGGCGGCGGACTGAAGCTTTCTTT.

This clonotype was counted at least ten times. V gene TRBV5-1 combines with J gene TRBJ1-5; the D gene is possibly TRBD1 (5 bases). This CDR3 is built from 15 residues. Trimming pared 1 base from V and 2 bases from J, leaving 10 bases between. Looked up from germline, CDR1 is SGHRS and CDR2 is YFSETQ. The CDR3 here is CASSLSPGRNQPQHF. In nucleotides, the CDR3 is TGCGCCAGCAGCTTGTCCCCGGGACGCAATCAGCCCCAGCATTTT.

This clonotype was seen at least ten times. J is TRBJ2-1 and V is TRBV4-3, with 12 bases matching TRBD1. CDR3 length: 17 residues. The germline CDR1 and CDR2 sequences are LGHNA and YSLEER. The ends lost 0 bases at V and 9 bases at J; junction bases unmatched: 9. The CDR3 nucleotides read TGCGCCAGCAGCCAAGATCTAAAGGGACAGGGGGCCGTTGAGCAGTTCTTC. Encoded protein: CASSQDLKGQGAVEQFF.

This clonotype has at least ten counts. The chain carries TRBV27 and TRBJ2-7; 7 nucleotides match TRBD1. Germline loops: CDR1 MNHEY, CDR2 SMNVEV (reference sequence). The J segment lost 1 base and the V segment lost 5 bases, leaving 5 bases of the junction unmatched. The CDR3 runs 14 residues. CDR3 nucleotides: TGTGCCAGCAGTCCACAGGGGTCTTCCTACGAGCAGTACTTC. Residues: CASSPQGSSYEQYF.

The rearrangement joins TRBV4-1 to TRBJ2-5; D gene uncertain. V was pared by 1 base and J by 1 base, with 19 bases between. The CDR3 has 18 amino acids. Germline CDR1 reads MGHRA; CDR2 reads YSYEKL. The CDR3 DNA sequence: TGCGCCAGCAGCCAAGTAAAAACTCCTTTCCAAGTCCAAGAGACCCAGTACTTC. It yields the protein CASSQVKTPFQVQETQYF.

At least ten counts were recorded for this clonotype. This chain links TRBV5-1 with TRBJ2-6; 10 bases are a match to TRBD1. This CDR3 is built from 15 residues. V was clipped by 4 bases and J by 10 bases; unmatched bases: 8. Looked up from germline, CDR1 is SGHRS and CDR2 is YFSETQ. The CDR3 protein is CASSVGTGAANVLTF. Here the CDR3 DNA reads TGCGCCAGCAGCGTAGGGACAGGGGCTGCTAACGTCCTGACTTTC.

This clonotype was seen repeatedly, ten times or more. V and J are TRBV9 and TRBJ1-1; a possible D gene is TRBD1 (6 bases). CDR3 length: 17 residues. The V gene lost 4 bases and the J gene lost 3 bases, with 22 bases spanning the gap. Germline V gene sequence: CDR1 SGDLS, CDR2 YYNGEE. CDR3 amino acids: CASSSRGGGLSDTEAFF. CDR3 sequence (DNA): TGTGCCAGCAGCTCCCGAGGGGGGGGCTTATCGGACACTGAAGCTTTCTTT.

This clonotype was detected ten times or more. The chain has TRBV6-5 and TRBJ1-2; TRBD1 might be the D (6 bases). CDR3 length equals 10 residues. The V end lost 7 bases, the J end lost 7 bases, and 7 bases lay between the germline ends. Germline assignment: CDR1 MNHEY and CDR2 SVGAGI. Written as DNA, the CDR3 is TGTGCCAGCAAGGGGGGTGGCTACACCTTC. As protein: CASKGGGYTF.

This clonotype was seen at least ten times. CDR3 DNA sequence: TGTGCCAGCAGTCAACTAGCGGGGAGGGACAATGAGCAGTTCTTC. It is translated as CASSQLAGRDNEQFF. V usage is TRBV14 and J usage is TRBJ2-1, with 10 bases that match TRBD2. With V trimmed by 6 bases and J by 5 bases, 7 bases remained unmatched. This CDR3 has 15 amino acids. Germline-derived CDR1 and CDR2 are SGHDN and FVKESK.

This clonotype was counted ten times or more. This rearrangement joins TRBV28 to TRBJ2-5; D ambiguous. V was trimmed by 5 bases and J by 7 bases, leaving 8 bases between them. The length of the CDR3 is 11 residues. CDR1 is MDHEN and CDR2 is SYDVKM in the germline V gene. The DNA for the CDR3 is TGTGCCAGCAGTCCCGACGTGACCCAGTACTTC. This gives the protein CASSPDVTQYF.

Many counts were recorded for this clonotype. The genes are TRBV7-9 and TRBJ2-5; D is possibly TRBD1 (6 bases). The V gene lost 1 base and the J gene lost 2 bases, with 8 bases spanning the gap. This CDR3 spans 14 amino acids. Germline CDR1 and CDR2: SEHNR and FQNEAQ (reference sequence). The CDR3 nucleotides read TGTGCCAGCAGCTTAGTTGACAGGCAAGAGACCCAGTACTTC. Protein: CASSLVDRQETQYF.

At least ten counts were recorded for this clonotype. The chain couples TRBV28 to TRBJ2-7; D might be TRBD1 (5 bases). The germline V and J ends were trimmed by 7 bases and 7 bases, with 11 bases remaining between them. CDR3 length: 11 amino acids. CDR1 is MDHEN, CDR2 SYDVKM, per germline. In DNA form, the CDR3 reads TGTGCCAGCACTTTGGGGCAGGAGCAGTACTTC. Protein product: CASTLGQEQYF.

This clonotype has a count of ten or more. The genes are TRBV29-1 and TRBJ2-5; D gene uncertain. V lost 5 bases, J lost 4 bases, and 5 bases lay in between. The CDR3 extends over 10 amino acids. Germline V gene data show CDR1 as SQVTM and CDR2 as ANQGSEA. CDR3 amino acids: CSVLLETQYF. The CDR3 DNA sequence: TGCAGCGTTCTTTTAGAGACCCAGTACTTC.

This clonotype appeared once. CDR3 loop: CASSVADYRQGLSDTQYF. DNA of the CDR3: TGTGCCAGCAGCGTAGCCGATTACAGACAGGGTTTATCGGATACGCAGTATTTT. This rearrangement joins TRBV9 to TRBJ2-3, with 7 bases identical to TRBD1. The V and J ends lost 0 bases and 6 bases, in that order; junction bases with no gene match: 16. The germline V gene has CDR1 SGDLS and CDR2 YYNGEE. This CDR3 spans 18 amino acids.